The next 32 T cell receptor beta chains were all read from a single sample in a study of T cell changes during pregnancy in multiple sclerosis. Measured with immunoSEQ multiplex PCR; TCRdb has only the in-frame clones, and not every one. The repertoire has roughly 60,000 clones, roughly 90% of them found once; the top ten carry more than 1.2%. The sequenced sample was peripheral blood, obtained in the second trimester of pregnancy. These receptors were obtained from a female donor with multiple sclerosis, enrolled in a pregnancy study.

The J gene is TRBJ2-7, the V gene TRBV19; D may be TRBD1 (6 bases). Deletions cut 7 bases from V and 1 base from J, with 11 bases between. Per germline, CDR1 LNHDA and CDR2 SQIVND (reference sequence). There are 13 residues in the CDR3. The CDR3 here is CASTKGQSYEQYF. CDR3 nucleotides: TGTGCCAGTACCAAAGGACAGTCCTACGAGCAGTACTTC.

The rearrangement joins TRBV6-6 to TRBJ2-5, with 8 bases that match TRBD1. The V gene end was trimmed by 4 bases and the J gene end by 2 bases; junction bases not matched to a gene: 6. The CDR3 totals 15 residues. Germline CDR1 is MNHNY and CDR2 is SVGAGI (reference sequence). In nucleotides, the CDR3 is TGTGCCAGCAGTTCCGGGACAGGTTCTCAAGAGACCCAGTACTTC. Translation gives CASSSGTGSQETQYF.

This clone was found once. The chain joins TRBV19 to TRBJ1-2; no clear D. V was pared by 3 bases and J by 3 bases, with 23 bases between. CDR3 length: 18 residues. CDR1 LNHDA and CDR2 SQIVND come from the germline V gene (reference sequence). DNA for the CDR3: TGTGCCAGTAGTATGCCCCGCGGGAAGAAGGTTAAAGACTATGGCTACACCTTC. Protein sequence: CASSMPRGKKVKDYGYTF. Based on the CDR3 plus reference TRBV19 and TRBJ1-2, the full variable domain is DGGITQSPKYLFRKEGQNVTLSCEQNLNHDAMYWYRQDPGQGLRLIYYSQIVNDFQKGDIAEGYSVSREKKESFPLTVTSAQKNPTAFYLCASSMPRGKKVKDYGYTFGSGTRLTVV.

The rearrangement joins TRBV7-3 to TRBJ2-2; perhaps TRBD2 as D (6 bases). The CDR3 loop spans 16 amino acids. V lost 5 bases and J lost 5, with 18 bases in between. Germline values: CDR1 SGHTA, CDR2 FQGTGA. The CDR3 DNA is TGTGCCAGCAGCCTCCCGGGTTGGGCGGGAACCGGGGAGCTGTTTTTT. Translated, it gives CASSLPGWAGTGELFF.

The CDR3 spells CASSLEGGGSLYNEQFF. The DNA for the CDR3 is TGTGCCAGCAGCTTAGAGGGGGGCGGGAGCCTTTACAATGAGCAGTTCTTC. This chain links TRBV7-6 with TRBJ2-1; tentative D call: TRBD2 (7 bases). The CDR3 has 17 residues. The germline gives CDR1 SGHVS, CDR2 FNYEAQ. V was pared by 1 base and J by 4 bases, with 17 bases between.

The chain is built from TRBV5-4 and TRBJ1-2; 9 bases match TRBD1. Germline V CDR1 and CDR2: SGHNT, YYREEE (reference sequence). CDR3 size: 17 residues. The ends lost 5 bases at V and 5 bases at J; junction bases unmatched: 16. The CDR3 here is CASSLKPGQGVVYGYTF. The CDR3 nucleotides are TGTGCCAGCAGTCTAAAGCCGGGACAGGGAGTGGTGTATGGCTACACCTTC.

V and J are TRBV6-5 and TRBJ1-3, with D unresolved. Trimming left V 5 bases short and J 0 bases short, with 5 bases between. Germline V lookup: CDR1 MNHEY, CDR2 SVGAGI. The CDR3 runs to 13 residues. CDR3 in DNA: TGTGCCAGCAGTGTAGACTCTGGAAACACCATATATTTT. This encodes CASSVDSGNTIYF.

The rearrangement uses TRBV2 and TRBJ2-5, with D possibly TRBD1 on 5 matching bases. This CDR3 contains 13 residues. CDR1 is SNHLY and CDR2 is FYNNEI in the germline V gene. The V end was cut by 7 bases, the J end by 5 bases, with 14 bases between. The CDR3 DNA follows: TGTGCCAGCATCCCCGCGAACAGGGAGACCCAGTACTTC. Translating it yields CASIPANRETQYF.

The chain employs TRBV5-1 and TRBJ1-1; D may be TRBD1 (6 bases). V gave up 4 bases and J gave up 2 bases, with 12 bases separating them. The CDR3 is 14 residues long. Germline V gene sequence: CDR1 SGHRS, CDR2 YFSETQ. This CDR3 is CASSPQQGNTEAFF. As DNA, the CDR3 is TGCGCCAGCAGCCCACAACAGGGTAACACTGAAGCTTTCTTT. Filled out from reference TRBV5-1 and TRBJ1-1, the complete variable domain reads KAGVTQTPRYLIKTRGQQVTLSCSPISGHRSVSWYQQTPGQGLQFLFEYFSETQRNKGNFPGRFSGRQFSNSRSEMNVSTLELGDSALYLCASSPQQGNTEAFFGQGTRLTVV.

V and J are TRBV18 and TRBJ2-2, with 7 positions matching TRBD1. CDR3 length equals 15 residues. V lost 3 bases to trimming and J lost 2 bases; unmatched junction nucleotides: 3. CDR1 KGHSH and CDR2 LQKENI come from the germline V gene. This chain's CDR3 is CASSPGQYNTGELFF. The CDR3 nucleotides are TGTGCCAGCTCACCGGGACAGTATAACACCGGGGAGCTGTTTTTT.

Only one count was recorded for this clone. The chain is built from TRBV5-1 and TRBJ2-1; 8 nucleotides agree with TRBD2. V was pared by 0 bases and J by 8 bases, with 4 bases of the junction left unmatched. In germline, CDR1 is SGHRS, CDR2 YFSETQ. This CDR3 comprises 14 residues. DNA for the CDR3: TGCGCCAGCAGCTTGGGGACTAGCTGGGATGAGCAGTTCTTC. Its protein is CASSLGTSWDEQFF.

V gene TRBV15 combines with J gene TRBJ2-3; maybe TRBD1 (8 bases). V was shortened by 0 bases and J by 15 bases, with 16 bases between the two germline ends. Per germline, CDR1 LNHNV and CDR2 YYDKDF (reference sequence). This CDR3 spans 13 amino acids. Here the CDR3 DNA reads TGTGCCACCAGCAGAGATCCCACAGGGGGGGTATATTTT. It translates to CATSRDPTGGVYF.

The J gene is TRBJ2-5, the V gene TRBV13; D unclear. CDR1 and CDR2 (germline): PRHDT, FYEKMQ (reference sequence). This CDR3 is built from 17 residues. Between the trimmed V and J ends, which lost 3 bases and 0 bases, there was a span of 17 bases. CDR3 nucleotide sequence: TGTGCCAGCAGCTTCGGAACGGCTATACAGTACCAAGAGACCCAGTACTTC. Translation: CASSFGTAIQYQETQYF.

This rearrangement joins TRBV28 to TRBJ1-3, with TRBD1 identical over 7 bases. The CDR3 sequence is 15 residues long. Trimming at V came to 3 bases and at J to 4 bases, leaving 6 bases not matched to a gene. The germline V gene has CDR1 MDHEN and CDR2 SYDVKM. CDR3 sequence (DNA): TGTGCCAGCAGTTTGTTCCCGGGACAGGGAAACACCATATATTTT. As protein: CASSLFPGQGNTIYF.

This chain joins TRBV5-1 and TRBJ2-5; D is perhaps TRBD1 (5 bases). The CDR3 runs to 16 residues. The ends were cut back, 4 bases at V and 7 bases at J, with 23 bases in the middle. Germline V lookup: CDR1 SGHRS, CDR2 YFSETQ. The CDR3 spells CASSPTPLTVLGTQYF. The CDR3 coding sequence is TGCGCCAGCAGCCCCACCCCTTTGACAGTCCTCGGGACCCAGTACTTC.

Here the CDR3 DNA reads TGTGCCAGCAGCCCCCTGAGGGCCGATGGCTACACCTTC. Translated: CASSPLRADGYTF. The chain has TRBV7-3 and TRBJ1-2; D is ambiguous. Germline V gene sequence: CDR1 SGHTA, CDR2 FQGTGA. This CDR3 contains 13 residues. V lost 5 bases, J lost 6 bases, and 13 bases lay in between.

The chain is built from TRBV9 and TRBJ1-2; D ambiguous. The CDR3 sequence is 13 residues long. V lost 0 bases to trimming and J lost 8 bases, with 11 bases between them. CDR1 is SGDLS, CDR2 YYNGEE, per germline. The CDR3 DNA is TGTGCCAGCAGCGTAGTTGGAGGCGTCGGCTACACCTTC. It yields the protein CASSVVGGVGYTF.

J is TRBJ1-4 and V is TRBV28; D is unclear. V was clipped by 5 bases and J by 0 bases, with 13 bases between them. CDR1 and CDR2 from the germline V gene are MDHEN and SYDVKM. This CDR3 region has 16 residues. CDR3 in amino acids: CASSGLGGTTNEKLFF. The CDR3, as DNA: TGTGCCAGCAGTGGCCTAGGCGGAACAACTAATGAAAAACTGTTTTTT.

The chain has TRBV2 and TRBJ1-4, with D maybe TRBD1 (5 bases). In germline, CDR1 is SNHLY, CDR2 FYNNEI. V dropped 2 bases and J dropped 5 bases, with 9 bases sitting between them. The CDR3 runs 14 residues. The CDR3 sequence is CASSEMGRNEKLFF. CDR3 coding DNA: TGTGCCAGCAGTGAAATGGGGCGAAATGAAAAACTGTTTTTT.

This clone was seen more than once but under ten times. V gene TRBV4-2 combines with J gene TRBJ1-2, with D perhaps matching TRBD1 (6 bases). Trimming shortened V by 0 bases and J by 4 bases, and 9 bases separated the two germline ends. This CDR3 comprises 14 residues. From germline, CDR1 is LGHNA and CDR2 YNFKEQ. The CDR3 region is CASSQDIRGYGYTF. CDR3 nucleotide sequence: TGTGCCAGCAGCCAAGACATCAGGGGCTATGGCTACACCTTC.

This sequence joins TRBV28 and TRBJ2-1, with 7 bases identical to TRBD2. CDR1 is MDHEN, CDR2 SYDVKM, per germline. V lost 8 bases, J lost 4 bases, and 5 bases stayed unmatched. This CDR3 has 13 residues. DNA for the CDR3: TGTGCCAGCTCTCGGGACTATTACAATGAGCAGTTCTTC. This gives the protein CASSRDYYNEQFF.

This clone was seen only once. The V gene is TRBV7-2, the J gene TRBJ2-5, with D maybe TRBD2 (6 bases). Germline CDR1 reads SGHTA; CDR2 reads FQGNSA. The CDR3 loop spans 15 amino acids. Trimming shortened V by 3 bases and J by 5 bases, and 16 bases separated the two germline ends. The CDR3 here is CASSLGPGGSETQYF. In DNA, the CDR3 is TGTGCCAGCAGCTTGGGGCCCGGGGGAAGTGAGACCCAGTACTTC.

The V call is TRBV9, the J call TRBJ2-7; 7 positions agree with TRBD1. This CDR3 is built from 14 residues. The junction had 7 bases not matched to a gene; V was cut back by 4 bases and J by 3 bases. Germline V CDR1 and CDR2: SGDLS, YYNGEE. The CDR3 DNA is TGTGCCAGCAGCTCCAGACAGGGTAACTACGAGCAGTACTTC. Translated, it gives CASSSRQGNYEQYF. The full variable domain, with the rest looked up from reference TRBV9 and TRBJ2-7, is DSGVTQTPKHLITATGQRVTLRCSPRSGDLSVYWYQQSLDQGLQFLIQYYNGEERAKGNILERFSAQQFPDLHSELNLSSLELGDSALYFCASSSRQGNYEQYFGPGTRLTVT.

The chain uses TRBV5-8 and TRBJ2-1; 8 bases agree with TRBD1. The CDR3 loop spans 14 amino acids. The V gene end was trimmed by 4 bases and the J gene end by 13 bases; junction bases not matched to a gene: 13. Germline V lookup: CDR1 SGHTS, CDR2 YDEGEE. Written as DNA, the CDR3 is TGTGCCAGCAGCCTGGAACGAACCGGGACAGGTCAGTTCTTC. Its protein product is CASSLERTGTGQFF.

The J gene is TRBJ2-5, the V gene TRBV18, with 8 nucleotides matching TRBD1. Trimming cost V 6 bases and J 1 base; bases outside gene matches: 4. This CDR3 region has 14 residues. CDR1 and CDR2 (germline): KGHSH, LQKENI. The CDR3: CASSLQGGQETQYF. The DNA for the CDR3 is TGTGCCAGCTCGCTACAGGGGGGCCAAGAGACCCAGTACTTC.

The chain employs TRBV5-8 and TRBJ1-5; TRBD1 matches 8 bases. V shed 4 bases and J 4 bases; nucleotides not matched to a gene: 10. The CDR3 is 16 residues long. Germline V gene data show CDR1 as SGHTS and CDR2 as YDEGEE. CDR3 sequence reads: CASSPGQGGGNQPQHF. The CDR3 DNA sequence: TGTGCCAGCAGCCCCGGACAGGGCGGGGGAAATCAGCCCCAGCATTTT.

The genes are TRBV5-4 and TRBJ1-4; 8 bases are shared with TRBD1. The CDR3 runs 14 residues. CDR1 is SGHNT, CDR2 YYREEE, per germline (reference sequence). Unmatched junction bases numbered 6, after V lost 4 bases and J lost 7 bases. CDR3 coding DNA: TGTGCCAGCAGCCTCGGACAGGGCGGTGAAAAACTGTTTTTT. Translating it yields CASSLGQGGEKLFF.

For the CDR3, the DNA is TGCAGCGTTGAGCTAGCGGGAGGGATCTACGAGCAGTACTTC. It codes for CSVELAGGIYEQYF. This chain uses TRBV29-1 with TRBJ2-7, with 12 bases that match TRBD2. Germline V gives CDR1 SQVTM, CDR2 ANQGSEA. With 3 bases clipped from V and 3 bases from J, the junction kept 3 bases outside the gene matches. This CDR3 spans 14 amino acids.

This clone showed up just once. CDR3 loop: CASSSRTGSSTDTQYF. Written as DNA, the CDR3 is TGTGCCAGCAGCAGCCGGACAGGGTCAAGCACAGATACGCAGTATTTT. J is TRBJ2-3 and V is TRBV7-2; 8 bases align to TRBD1. The CDR3 is 16 amino acids. With V trimmed by 5 bases and J by 0 bases, 7 bases remained unmatched. Per the germline V gene, CDR1 is SGHTA and CDR2 is FQGNSA.

This clone was recorded only once. J is TRBJ2-3 and V is TRBV5-6; possibly TRBD1 for D (6 bases). The CDR3 is made up of 18 amino acids. Germline loops: CDR1 SGHDT, CDR2 YYEEEE. V lost 2 bases to trimming and J lost 1 base, with 20 bases between them. CDR3 DNA sequence: TGTGCCAGCAGCTTTAGTTCGGGCAGGGGAATAGGCACAGATACGCAGTATTTT. It encodes CASSFSSGRGIGTDTQYF.

V usage is TRBV7-3 and J usage is TRBJ2-1; the D is unclear. The CDR3 spans 16 residues. Looked up from germline, CDR1 is SGHTA and CDR2 is FQGTGA. V was cut by 4 bases and J by 4 bases, with 17 bases left in between. The CDR3 spells CASSSAEPHRYNEQFF. DNA of the CDR3: TGTGCCAGCAGCTCGGCGGAGCCACACCGATACAATGAGCAGTTCTTC.

V is TRBV7-2 and J is TRBJ1-1, with no clear D. This CDR3 has 13 amino acids. CDR1 and CDR2 from the germline V gene are SGHTA and FQGNSA. V lost 1 base and J 3 bases, leaving 6 bases between the germline ends. CDR3 coding DNA: TGTGCCAGCAGCTTAGAATCGGACACTGAAGCTTTCTTT. Residues: CASSLESDTEAFF.